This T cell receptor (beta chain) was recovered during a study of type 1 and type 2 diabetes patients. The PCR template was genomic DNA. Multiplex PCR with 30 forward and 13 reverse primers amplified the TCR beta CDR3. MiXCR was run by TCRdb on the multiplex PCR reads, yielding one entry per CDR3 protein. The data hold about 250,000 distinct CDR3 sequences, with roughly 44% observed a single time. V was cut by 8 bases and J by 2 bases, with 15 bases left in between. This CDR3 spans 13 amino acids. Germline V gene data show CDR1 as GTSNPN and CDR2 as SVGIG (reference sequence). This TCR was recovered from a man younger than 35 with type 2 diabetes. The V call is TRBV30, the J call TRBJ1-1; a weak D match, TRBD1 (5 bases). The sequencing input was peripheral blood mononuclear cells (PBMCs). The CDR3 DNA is TGTGCCACGGTGGGGACGGCAAACACTGAAGCTTTCTTT. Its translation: CATVGTANTEAFF.